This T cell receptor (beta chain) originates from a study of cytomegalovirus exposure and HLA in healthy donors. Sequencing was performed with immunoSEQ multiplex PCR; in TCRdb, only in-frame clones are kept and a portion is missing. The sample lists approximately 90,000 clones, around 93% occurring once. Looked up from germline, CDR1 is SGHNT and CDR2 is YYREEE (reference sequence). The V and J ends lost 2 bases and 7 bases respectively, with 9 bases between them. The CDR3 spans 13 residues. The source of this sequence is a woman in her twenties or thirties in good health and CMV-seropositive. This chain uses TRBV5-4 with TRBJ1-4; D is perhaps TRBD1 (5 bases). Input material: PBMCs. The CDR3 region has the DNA TGTGCCAGCAGCTTCCAGGGTTCTGAAAAACTGTTTTTT. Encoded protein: CASSFQGSEKLFF.